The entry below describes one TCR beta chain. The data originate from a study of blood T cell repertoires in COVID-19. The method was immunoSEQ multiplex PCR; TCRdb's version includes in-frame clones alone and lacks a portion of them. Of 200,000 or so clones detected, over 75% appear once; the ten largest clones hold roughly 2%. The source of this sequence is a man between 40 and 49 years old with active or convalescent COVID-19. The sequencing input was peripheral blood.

The CDR3 DNA follows: TGTGCCAGCTCACCAACGGGACAGGGGAAGACTAATGAAAAACTGTTTTTT. Translated, it gives CASSPTGQGKTNEKLFF. The rearrangement joins TRBV18 to TRBJ1-4; TRBD1 agrees at 10 bases. Germline values: CDR1 KGHSH, CDR2 LQKENI. The junction had 5 bases not matched to a gene; V was cut back by 2 bases and J by 2 bases. This CDR3 has 17 amino acids.